Listed below are T cell receptor beta chains from one sample, sequenced in a study of OX40 agonist ivuxolimab in advanced cancers. Repertoires were generated with immunoSEQ multiplex PCR, while TCRdb's copy carries only in-frame clones and drops some. The sample shows tens of thousands of clones, around nine tenths of them seen only once. The sample was CD4+ or CD8+ T cells sorted from blood, taken in a trial of the OX40 agonist ivuxolimab. These receptors all come from an adult with an advanced solid tumor such as melanoma, head and neck, liver or kidney cancer. Each CDR3 is given with its conserved first and last residue. The D gene is left open where the match is weak. The size field is filled for only some rows; it gives once, few, many or a size class.

J: TRBJ2-7
size: -
D: -
V: TRBV28
CDR3: CASSAAGLGQYF
DNA: TGTGCCAGCAGTGCGGCCGGGCTAGGGCAGTACTTC

J: TRBJ2-3
size: -
D: TRBD2
V: TRBV7-2
CDR3: CASSYRTAGGGALNTQYF
DNA: TGTGCCAGCAGCTACCGGACAGCGGGAGGGGGGGCGTTAAATACGCAGTATTTT

J: TRBJ2-7
size: -
D: -
V: TRBV19
CDR3: CASSQPRGASYEQYF
DNA: TGTGCCAGTAGTCAACCCCGGGGAGCATCCTACGAGCAGTACTTC

J: TRBJ2-7
size: -
D: -
V: TRBV10-1
CDR3: CASSAAGEQYF
DNA: TGCGCCAGCAGCGCGGCGGGCGAGCAGTACTTC

J: TRBJ2-7
size: once
D: TRBD2
V: TRBV7-2
CDR3: CASSPTSGNSYEQYF
DNA: TGTGCCAGCAGCCCCACTAGCGGAAACTCCTACGAGCAGTACTTC

J: TRBJ1-3
size: -
D: -
V: TRBV19
CDR3: CASSIRRDSGNTIYF
DNA: TGTGCCAGTAGTATAAGACGGGACTCTGGAAACACCATATATTTT

J: TRBJ2-5
size: -
D: TRBD2
V: TRBV5-1
CDR3: CASRWTSGRGETQYF
DNA: TGCGCCAGCAGGTGGACTAGCGGGAGGGGAGAGACCCAGTACTTC

J: TRBJ2-6
size: once
D: -
V: TRBV28
CDR3: CASSSYSGANVLTF
DNA: TGTGCCAGCAGTTCCTACTCTGGGGCCAACGTCCTGACTTTC

J: TRBJ2-4
size: -
D: -
V: TRBV6-6
CDR3: CASSYIGGDIQYF
DNA: TGTGCCAGCAGTTACATCGGGGGTGACATTCAGTACTTC

J: TRBJ1-4
size: -
D: -
V: TRBV7-8
CDR3: CASSRTGHQNEKLFF
DNA: TGTGCCAGCAGCCGTACGGGACACCAAAATGAAAAACTGTTTTTT

J: TRBJ2-2
size: -
D: TRBD2
V: TRBV11-2
CDR3: CASSLRGLAGPPTGELFF
DNA: TGTGCCAGCAGTCTAAGGGGACTAGCGGGACCACCTACCGGGGAGCTGTTTTTT

J: TRBJ2-2
size: -
D: -
V: TRBV5-1
CDR3: CASSRDPLDTGELFF
DNA: TGCGCCAGCAGCCGGGACCCTTTGGACACCGGGGAGCTGTTTTTT

J: TRBJ2-5
size: -
D: -
V: TRBV7-2
CDR3: CASSSQIYQETQYF
DNA: TGTGCCAGCAGCTCGCAGATCTACCAAGAGACCCAGTACTTC

J: TRBJ2-7
size: -
D: TRBD2
V: TRBV9
CDR3: CASSARGLAGDEQYF
DNA: TGTGCCAGCAGCGCGCGGGGACTAGCGGGAGATGAGCAGTACTTC

J: TRBJ2-1
size: -
D: -
V: TRBV25-1
CDR3: CASSRTYNEQFF
DNA: TGTGCCAGCAGTCGGACCTACAATGAGCAGTTCTTC

J: TRBJ2-1
size: once
D: -
V: TRBV7-2
CDR3: CASSSPASFNEQFF
DNA: TGTGCCAGCAGCTCTCCGGCTAGCTTCAATGAGCAGTTCTTC

J: TRBJ2-5
size: -
D: -
V: TRBV15
CDR3: CATSTGWETQYF
DNA: TGTGCCACCTCGACGGGGTGGGAGACCCAGTACTTC

J: TRBJ1-5
size: -
D: -
V: TRBV25-1
CDR3: CASSVQGSNQPQHF
DNA: TGTGCCAGCAGTGTGCAGGGGAGCAATCAGCCCCAGCATTTT

J: TRBJ2-7
size: -
D: -
V: TRBV2
CDR3: CASSESRGFEQYF
DNA: TGTGCCAGCAGTGAAAGTAGGGGGTTCGAGCAGTACTTC

J: TRBJ1-4
size: -
D: -
V: TRBV4-1
CDR3: CASRFGTAEKLFF
DNA: TGCGCCAGCAGGTTTGGGACTGCTGAAAAACTGTTTTTT

J: TRBJ2-1
size: -
D: -
V: TRBV7-2
CDR3: CASSPRGTTTYDEQFF
DNA: TGTGCCAGCAGCCCGAGGGGGACTACAACTTACGATGAGCAGTTCTTC

J: TRBJ1-1
size: -
D: -
V: TRBV6-5
CDR3: CASSPGDRTEAFF
DNA: TGTGCCAGCAGTCCCGGAGATCGGACTGAAGCTTTCTTT

J: TRBJ1-5
size: -
D: -
V: TRBV7-9
CDR3: CASSLRPLREGNQPQHF
DNA: TGTGCCAGCAGCTTACGGCCTCTGAGGGAAGGAAATCAGCCCCAGCATTTT

J: TRBJ2-3
size: -
D: -
V: TRBV7-2
CDR3: CASSLGSGTDTQYF
DNA: TGTGCCAGCAGCTTAGGGAGCGGCACAGATACGCAGTATTTT

J: TRBJ1-2
size: -
D: -
V: TRBV28
CDR3: CASSLGINYGYTF
DNA: TGTGCCAGCAGTTTGGGAATTAACTATGGCTACACCTTC

J: TRBJ2-7
size: few
D: -
V: TRBV6-5
CDR3: CASSRDPSYEQYF
DNA: TGTGCCAGCAGCCGGGACCCGTCTTACGAGCAGTACTTC

J: TRBJ2-5
size: once
D: -
V: TRBV5-1
CDR3: CASSLVQETQYF
DNA: TGCGCCAGCAGCTTGGTGCAAGAGACCCAGTACTTC

J: TRBJ2-3
size: -
D: -
V: TRBV7-3
CDR3: CASSLASSTDTQYF
DNA: TGTGCCAGCAGCTTAGCTAGTTCCACAGATACGCAGTATTTT

J: TRBJ2-5
size: once
D: -
V: TRBV7-2
CDR3: CASSLVEQSETQYF
DNA: TGTGCCAGCAGCTTAGTTGAGCAGTCGGAGACCCAGTACTTC

J: TRBJ2-2
size: -
D: TRBD2
V: TRBV28
CDR3: CASSPPSGRAGNTGELFF
DNA: TGTGCCAGCAGCCCTCCTAGCGGGAGGGCCGGGAACACCGGGGAGCTGTTTTTT

J: TRBJ2-7
size: -
D: TRBD1
V: TRBV9
CDR3: CASSVGGQGSNWEQYF
DNA: TGTGCCAGCAGCGTTGGCGGACAGGGGTCTAACTGGGAGCAGTACTTC

J: TRBJ1-2
size: -
D: -
V: TRBV5-4
CDR3: CASSSARGFRGYTF
DNA: TGTGCCAGCAGCTCCGCCAGGGGCTTTAGAGGCTACACCTTC

J: TRBJ1-1
size: -
D: TRBD1
V: TRBV5-1
CDR3: CASSLQDRPQDTEAFF
DNA: TGCGCCAGCAGCCTTCAGGACAGGCCCCAAGACACTGAAGCTTTCTTT